A selection of T cell receptor beta chains follows, all from one sample in a study of blood T cell repertoires in COVID-19. The data were produced by immunoSEQ multiplex PCR, yet TCRdb's version contains in-frame clones alone and is incomplete. The sample holds 180,000 or so clones; 85% to 90% are singletons and the top ten take 2% to 2.5%. Sequencing was carried out using PBMCs or T cells enriched from blood (not recorded which). The source of these receptors is a woman aged 40 to 50 with acute COVID-19. Each CDR3 is given with its conserved first and last residue. D genes are given only for firm matches. Where a row states a size, it is once, few, many or the class of an expanded clone; other rows omit it.

>-|TRBD2|TRBJ2-1|TRBV5-1
TGCGCCAGCAGCTCCGCAGCGGGAGGACTTGTAGGGGAGCAGTTCTTC
CASSSAAGGLVGEQFF
>-|-|TRBJ1-3|TRBV5-1
TGCGCCAGCAGCCGGACGGGGTCGCGAGGAAACACCATATATTTT
CASSRTGSRGNTIYF
>-|-|TRBJ2-2|TRBV16
TGTGCCAGCTCCCGCCGGGACACCGGGGAGCTGTTTTTT
CASSRRDTGELFF
>-|-|TRBJ2-7|TRBV21-1
TGTGCCAGCAGCAAAGAATGGGGGCGCATATGGGTGCAGTACTTC
CASSKEWGRIWVQYF
>-|-|TRBJ2-1|TRBV19
TGTGCCAGTGGGGACCGGGGGAGAAGCTCCTACAATGAGCAGTTCTTC
CASGDRGRSSYNEQFF
>-|TRBD1|TRBJ2-5|TRBV7-9
TGTGCCAGCAGCCCCCCCAGGGGGTTCCGAGAAGAGACCCAGTACTTC
CASSPPRGFREETQYF
>-|TRBD1|TRBJ2-1|TRBV27
TGTGCCAGCAGGCCGGGACAGCGATACAATGAGCAGTTCTTC
CASRPGQRYNEQFF
>few|TRBD1|TRBJ1-6|TRBV3-1/TRBV3-2
TGTGCCAGCAGCCAAGGCAGGGGGAATAATTCACCCCTCCACTTT
CASSQGRGNNSPLHF
>once|-|TRBJ2-5|TRBV11-2
TGTGCCAGCAGCCGTGGACAGCTACAAGAGACCCAGTACTTC
CASSRGQLQETQYF
>once|-|TRBJ1-5|TRBV10-3
TGTGCCATCAGTGCCCCGGGTCAGCCCCAGCATTTT
CAISAPGQPQHF
>-|-|TRBJ2-3|TRBV5-1
TGCGCCAGCAGCTTGGGATACAGGGATGAGACAGATACGCAGTATTTT
CASSLGYRDETDTQYF
>-|TRBD1|TRBJ2-7|TRBV5-1
TGCGCCAGCAGCCGGGCTACAGGGGGCGAGCAGTACTTC
CASSRATGGEQYF
>-|TRBD2|TRBJ2-3|TRBV9
TGTGCCAGCAGCTCCGATTGGGGAAGCGGGAGTGGGCGGGATACGCAGTATTTT
CASSSDWGSGSGRDTQYF
>-|-|TRBJ1-3|TRBV30
TGTGCCTGGAGTAGATCTACAGGGGGAAACACCATATATTTT
CAWSRSTGGNTIYF
>-|-|TRBJ2-7|TRBV6-5
TGTGCCAGCAGTACAGGCGACAGCTCCTACGAGCAGTACTTC
CASSTGDSSYEQYF
>-|TRBD1|TRBJ2-3|TRBV2
TGTGCCAGCAGAGAGACAGGGGGCCGTGATACGCAGTATTTT
CASRETGGRDTQYF
>once|-|TRBJ1-2|TRBV5-4
TGTGCCAGCAGCCCCACAGGGTCTAACTATGGCTACACCTTC
CASSPTGSNYGYTF
>-|TRBD1|TRBJ1-2|TRBV10-1
TGCGCCAGCAGTGCAATCGGGTATGGGGACAGGGTGTCGCCGCGGTCCTACGGTGGCTACACCTTC
CASSAIGYGDRVSPRSYGGYTF
>-|-|TRBJ2-7|TRBV5-6
TGTGCCAGCAGCCGGGGTCAGAGGGAATACGAGCAGTACTTC
CASSRGQREYEQYF
>-|-|TRBJ1-1|TRBV6-5
TGTGCCAGCAGTTACCTGGGCGGGGGAATCTCCAATAAGGCTTTCTTT
CASSYLGGGISNKAFF
>-|-|TRBJ1-6|TRBV10-3
TGTGCCATCAGTGAATCAGTAAATTCACCCCTCCACTTT
CAISESVNSPLHF
>-|-|TRBJ2-1|TRBV11-2
TGTGCCAGCAGCTTAGACCCCCTGCGGAGGGTCAATGAGCAGTTCTTC
CASSLDPLRRVNEQFF
>-|-|TRBJ1-5|TRBV5-6
TGTGCCAGCAGCGTTACAGGGAATCAGCCCCAGCATTTT
CASSVTGNQPQHF
>-|TRBD1|TRBJ1-6|TRBV28
TGTGCCAGCAGCCCTGTAGGGGGCCAGAATTCACCCCTCCACTTT
CASSPVGGQNSPLHF
>-|-|TRBJ1-2|TRBV2
TGTGCCAGCAGTTTCACAGGGACCCCTGGCTATGGCTACACCTTC
CASSFTGTPGYGYTF
>-|-|TRBJ1-2|TRBV11-3
TGTGCCAGCAAACCTCCAAGTCAGGGGATGGACTATGGCTACACCTTC
CASKPPSQGMDYGYTF
>few|TRBD1|TRBJ2-2|TRBV7-3
TGTGCCAGCAGCTTACATGGGACAGCGAACACCGGGGAGCTGTTTTTT
CASSLHGTANTGELFF
>-|-|TRBJ2-3|TRBV21-1
TGTGCCAGCAGCAGAACTAGCGCAGATACGCAGTATTTT
CASSRTSADTQYF
>-|TRBD2|TRBJ2-1|TRBV9
TGTGCCAGCAGCACGTCTAGCGGACCCTTTGAGCAGTTCTTC
CASSTSSGPFEQFF
>-|TRBD1|TRBJ2-3|TRBV4-1
TGCGCCAGCAGCCACCGAGCAAGAGGACAGGGGTCAGATACGCAGTATTTT
CASSHRARGQGSDTQYF
>-|-|TRBJ1-2|TRBV29-1
TGCAGCGTTGTTTCGGGGGGCGGCTATGGCTACACCTTC
CSVVSGGGYGYTF
>-|-|TRBJ2-7|TRBV7-6
TGTGCCAGCAGCCCCGGACAGACCTACGAGCAGTACTTC
CASSPGQTYEQYF